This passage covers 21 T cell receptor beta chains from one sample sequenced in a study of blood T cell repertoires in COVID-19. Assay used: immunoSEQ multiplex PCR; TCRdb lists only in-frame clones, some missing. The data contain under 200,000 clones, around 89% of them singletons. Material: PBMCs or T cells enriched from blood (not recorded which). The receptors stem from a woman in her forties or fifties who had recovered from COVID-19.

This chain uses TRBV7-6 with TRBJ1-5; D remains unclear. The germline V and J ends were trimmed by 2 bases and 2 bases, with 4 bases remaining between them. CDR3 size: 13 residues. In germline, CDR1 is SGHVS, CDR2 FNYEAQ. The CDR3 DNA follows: TGTGCCAGCAGCTTATCTCGCAATCAGCCCCAGCATTTT. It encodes CASSLSRNQPQHF.

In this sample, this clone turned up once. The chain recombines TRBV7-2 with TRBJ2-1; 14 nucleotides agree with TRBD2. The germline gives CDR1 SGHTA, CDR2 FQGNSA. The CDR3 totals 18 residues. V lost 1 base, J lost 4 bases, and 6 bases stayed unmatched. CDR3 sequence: CASSLVTSGGARYNEQFF. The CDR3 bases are TGTGCCAGCAGCTTAGTGACTAGCGGGGGGGCAAGGTACAATGAGCAGTTCTTC.

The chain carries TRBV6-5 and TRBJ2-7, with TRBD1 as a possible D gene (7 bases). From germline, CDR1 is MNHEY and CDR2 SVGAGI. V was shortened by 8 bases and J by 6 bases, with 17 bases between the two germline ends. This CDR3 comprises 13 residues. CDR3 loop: CASRIPGGGEQYF. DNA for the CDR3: TGTGCCAGCCGCATTCCAGGGGGAGGCGAGCAGTACTTC.

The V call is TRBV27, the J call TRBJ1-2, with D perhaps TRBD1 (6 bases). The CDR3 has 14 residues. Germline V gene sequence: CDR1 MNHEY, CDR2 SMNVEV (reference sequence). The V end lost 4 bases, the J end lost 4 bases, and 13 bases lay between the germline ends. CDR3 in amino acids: CASSSIQGAYGYTF. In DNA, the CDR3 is TGTGCCAGCAGTTCTATACAGGGAGCCTATGGCTACACCTTC.

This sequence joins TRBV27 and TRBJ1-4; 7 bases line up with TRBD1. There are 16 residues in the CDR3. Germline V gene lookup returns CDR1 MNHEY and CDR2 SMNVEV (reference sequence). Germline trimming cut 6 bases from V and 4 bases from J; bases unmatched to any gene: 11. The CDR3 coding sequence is TGTGCCAGCAGACCCATTACTGGACAGGTTAATGAAAAACTGTTTTTT. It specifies CASRPITGQVNEKLFF.

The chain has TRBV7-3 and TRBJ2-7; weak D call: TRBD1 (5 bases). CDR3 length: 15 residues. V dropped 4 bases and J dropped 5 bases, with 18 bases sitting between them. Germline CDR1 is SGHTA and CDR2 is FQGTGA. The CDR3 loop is CASSWVGVGVDEQYF. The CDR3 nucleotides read TGTGCCAGCAGCTGGGTTGGGGTAGGGGTCGACGAGCAGTACTTC.

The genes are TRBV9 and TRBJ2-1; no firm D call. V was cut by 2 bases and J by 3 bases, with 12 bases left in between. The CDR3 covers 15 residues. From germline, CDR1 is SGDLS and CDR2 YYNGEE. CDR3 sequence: CASSVGAFNYNEQFF. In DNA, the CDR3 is TGTGCCAGCAGCGTTGGAGCGTTTAACTACAATGAGCAGTTCTTC. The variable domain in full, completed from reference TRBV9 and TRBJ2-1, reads DSGVTQTPKHLITATGQRVTLRCSPRSGDLSVYWYQQSLDQGLQFLIQYYNGEERAKGNILERFSAQQFPDLHSELNLSSLELGDSALYFCASSVGAFNYNEQFFGPGTRLTVL.

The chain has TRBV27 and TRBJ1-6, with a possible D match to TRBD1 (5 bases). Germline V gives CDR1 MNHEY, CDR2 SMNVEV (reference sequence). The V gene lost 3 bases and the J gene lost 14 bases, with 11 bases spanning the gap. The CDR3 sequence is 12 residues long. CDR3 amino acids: CASSFRGDTLHF. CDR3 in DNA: TGTGCCAGCAGTTTTCGGGGGGATACCCTCCACTTT.

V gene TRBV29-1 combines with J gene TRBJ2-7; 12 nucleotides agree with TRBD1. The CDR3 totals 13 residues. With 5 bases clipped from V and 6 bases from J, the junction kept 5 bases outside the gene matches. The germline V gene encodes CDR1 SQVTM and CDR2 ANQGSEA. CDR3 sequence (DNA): TGCAGCGTTAAGGGGACAGGGGGCGTCGAGCAGTACTTC. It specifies CSVKGTGGVEQYF.

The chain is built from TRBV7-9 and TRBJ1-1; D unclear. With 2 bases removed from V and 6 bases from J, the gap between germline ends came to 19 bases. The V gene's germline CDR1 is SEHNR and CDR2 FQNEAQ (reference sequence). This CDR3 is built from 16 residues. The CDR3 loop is CASSLPPVGGYAEAFF. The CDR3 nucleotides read TGTGCCAGCAGCTTACCGCCGGTGGGAGGGTACGCTGAAGCTTTCTTT.

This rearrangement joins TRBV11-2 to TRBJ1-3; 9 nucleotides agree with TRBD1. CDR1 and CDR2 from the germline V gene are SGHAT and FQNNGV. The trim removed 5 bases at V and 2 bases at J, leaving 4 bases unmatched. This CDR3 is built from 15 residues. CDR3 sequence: CASSTWDRAGNTIYF. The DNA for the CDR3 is TGTGCCAGCAGCACCTGGGACAGGGCTGGAAACACCATATATTTT. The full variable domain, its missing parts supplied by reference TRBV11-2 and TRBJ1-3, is EAGVAQSPRYKIIEKRQSVAFWCNPISGHATLYWYQQILGQGPKLLIQFQNNGVVDDSQLPKDRFSAERLKGVDSTLKIQPAKLEDSAVYLCASSTWDRAGNTIYFGEGSWLTVV.

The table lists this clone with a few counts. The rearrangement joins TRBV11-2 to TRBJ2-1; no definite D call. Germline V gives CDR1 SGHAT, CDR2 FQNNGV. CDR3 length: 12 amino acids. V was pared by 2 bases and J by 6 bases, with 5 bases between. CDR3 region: CASSLISNEQFF. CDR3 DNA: TGTGCCAGCAGCTTAATCAGCAATGAGCAGTTCTTC.

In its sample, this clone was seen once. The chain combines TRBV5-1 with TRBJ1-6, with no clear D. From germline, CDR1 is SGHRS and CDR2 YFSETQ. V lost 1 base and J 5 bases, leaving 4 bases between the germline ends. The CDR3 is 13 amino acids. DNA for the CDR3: TGCGCCAGCAGCTTGCCCGATAATTCACCCCTCCACTTT. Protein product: CASSLPDNSPLHF.

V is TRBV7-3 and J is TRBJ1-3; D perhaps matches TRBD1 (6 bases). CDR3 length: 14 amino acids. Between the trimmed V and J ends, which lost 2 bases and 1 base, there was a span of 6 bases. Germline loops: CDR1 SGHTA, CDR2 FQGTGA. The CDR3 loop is CASSLQGSGNTIYF. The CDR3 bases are TGTGCCAGCAGCTTACAGGGGTCTGGAAACACCATATATTTT.

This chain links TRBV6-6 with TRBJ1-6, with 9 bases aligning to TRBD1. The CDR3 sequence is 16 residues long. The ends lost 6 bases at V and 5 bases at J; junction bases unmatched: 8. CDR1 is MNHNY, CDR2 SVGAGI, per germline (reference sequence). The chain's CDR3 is CASRRTGVPNNSPLHF. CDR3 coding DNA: TGTGCCAGCAGACGGACAGGGGTCCCCAATAATTCACCCCTCCACTTT.

CDR3 sequence: CASNPTSGVSYEQYF. The DNA of the CDR3 is TGTGCCAGCAACCCCACTAGCGGGGTTTCCTACGAGCAGTACTTC. The V and J genes are TRBV5-6 and TRBJ2-7; 10 bases map to TRBD2. J lost 1 base, V lost 6 bases, and 7 bases had no gene match. The germline CDR1 and CDR2 sequences are SGHDT and YYEEEE. This CDR3 comprises 15 residues.

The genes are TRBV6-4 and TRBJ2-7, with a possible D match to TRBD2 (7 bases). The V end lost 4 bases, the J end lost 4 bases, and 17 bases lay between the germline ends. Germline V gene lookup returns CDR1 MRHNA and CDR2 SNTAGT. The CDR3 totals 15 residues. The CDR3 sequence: CASSVSRGPLYEQYF. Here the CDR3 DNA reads TGTGCCAGCAGTGTTTCGCGGGGGCCCTTATACGAGCAGTACTTC.

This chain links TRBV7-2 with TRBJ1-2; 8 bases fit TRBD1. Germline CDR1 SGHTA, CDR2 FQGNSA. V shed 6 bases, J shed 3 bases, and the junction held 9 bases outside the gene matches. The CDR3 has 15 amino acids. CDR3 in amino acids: CASSFTSGGDYGYTF. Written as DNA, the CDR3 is TGTGCCAGCAGTTTTACCTCAGGGGGCGACTATGGCTACACCTTC.

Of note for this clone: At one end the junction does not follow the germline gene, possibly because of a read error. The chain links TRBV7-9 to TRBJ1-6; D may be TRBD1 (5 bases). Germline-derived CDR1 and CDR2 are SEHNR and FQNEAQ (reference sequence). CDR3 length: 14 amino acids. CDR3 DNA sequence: TGTGCCAGCAGTTTAGGGGCCCTTAATTCACCCCTCCACTTT. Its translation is CASSLGALNSPLHF.

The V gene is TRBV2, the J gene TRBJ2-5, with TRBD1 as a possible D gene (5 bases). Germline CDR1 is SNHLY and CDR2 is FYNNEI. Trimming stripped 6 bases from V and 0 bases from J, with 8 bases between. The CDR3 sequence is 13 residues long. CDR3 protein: CASRTAYQETQYF. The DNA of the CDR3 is TGTGCCAGCAGGACAGCTTACCAAGAGACCCAGTACTTC.

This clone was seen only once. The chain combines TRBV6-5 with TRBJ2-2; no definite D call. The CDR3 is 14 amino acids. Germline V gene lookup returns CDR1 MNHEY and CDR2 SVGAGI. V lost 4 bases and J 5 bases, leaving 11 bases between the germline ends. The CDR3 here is CASSSSQITGELFF. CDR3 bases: TGTGCCAGCAGTTCTTCCCAGATAACCGGGGAGCTGTTTTTT.